The present TCR beta chain was sequenced within a study of cytomegalovirus exposure and HLA in healthy donors (dated by TCRdb to between 2016 and 2019). Background for the entire study: According to an earlier analysis of a few hundred of the donors, some 180 million T cells yielded roughly 110 million unique TCR beta sequences and about 300 Gb of sequence data. Roughly 290 gigabases of sequencing data and 75 million to 85 million unique TCR sequences made up an early release that covered around 640 HLA-typed donors. The genetic ancestry cluster associated with self-reported Caucasian donors included roughly 84% of the roughly 400 genotyped donors. The aim of the study was to test whether cataloging public T cell receptors could identify signatures of past pathogen exposure. Using immunosequencing, the study profiled T cell repertoires from fewer than 850 subjects and related those repertoires to cytomegalovirus serostatus. In addition to the first cohort of 666 subjects, a separate validation cohort of 100 to 150 different subjects was used. High-throughput TCR immunosequencing, statistical association of individual TCRs with disease status, and machine learning were combined to predict cytomegalovirus infection status. In a later analysis, previously published TCR beta repertoires from fewer than 750 donors were re-analyzed and high-resolution HLA genotyping was added so that TCR occurrence patterns could be studied. Rather than drawing on any new phenotypic data, the later analysis identified candidate immune exposures from TCR beta sequences and the way those sequences occurred across donors. To decide whether each TCR beta V gene segment behaved as functional or pseudogenic, an earlier analysis of fewer than 750 of the donors relied on high-throughput TCR beta sequencing. Donor age, sex, ethnicity and CMV serostatus were collected together with the repertoire data. A later genetic analysis used genome-wide SNP genotypes for 398 of the 666 donors, treating that subset as a discovery cohort. Every repertoire in the discovery cohort had been generated on one and the same sequencing platform. HLA typing included class I and class II loci at four-digit resolution. Typing coverage varied by locus: roughly 620-630 donors for A, B, C, DRB1 and DQB1; under 550 for DQA1; nearly 610 for DPA1; fewer than 480 for DPB1. Because of strong linkage in the cohort, roughly five DR-DQ haplotypes were treated as single units for association and clustering. Across 398 genotyped donors of the cohort, an average of about 200,000 unique TCR beta nucleotide sequences per donor were sequenced, and 15% to 20% of those sequences were non-productive.

The cohort consisted of 650 to 700 healthy bone marrow donors. Cohort members were all nominally healthy when sampled, although unrecorded immune exposures were likely present. The donor was CMV seronegative and was included in the group of a few hundred seronegative cohort members. Every donor gave a peripheral blood sample, and the peripheral blood mononuclear cells from that sample were used for TCR beta sequencing. Genomic DNA was extracted from the blood cell samples with the Qiagen DNeasy Blood Extraction Kit. Study-wide conclusions, independent of this receptor: Cytomegalovirus status was reported to be diagnosed by the classifier with high specificity and sensitivity in both the original and validation cohorts. In a later genetic analysis, fewer N-insertions in productive TCRs were reported among donors in an Asian-associated ancestry cluster than the roughly 700-donor mean. A further reported finding was that TCR beta sequences accurately predicted the HLA-A and HLA-B alleles for most subjects in the first cohort. Several of the top co-occurrence clusters appeared to be linked to parvovirus B19, influenza, CMV and Epstein-Barr virus, according to a later analysis. In a later genetic analysis, a missense DCLRE1C variant was associated with V-gene and J-gene trimming of TCR beta chains, and the association was replicated in an independent cohort. In an earlier analysis of some 540 of the donors, most TCR beta V segments appeared in productive rearrangements about 90% or about 30% of the time, broadly matching IMGT annotations. A few of the identified cytomegalovirus-associated TCR beta chains were confirmed in vitro to be specific for cytomegalovirus antigens. About 15 rarely observed V segments, including chromosome 9 orphons, were excluded from the earlier analysis of approximately 500 of the donors because counts were too low. Only TCR beta chains were sequenced in this cohort, and the absence of alpha or paired-chain data limited detectable features. In the study, 164 TCR beta chains were listed as associated with cytomegalovirus. In a later analysis, HLA-associated TCR beta chains were found to be more clonally expanded and to have lower generation probabilities than equally common non-associated chains. Roughly uniform sequencing depth across donors was assumed in presence/absence analyses, although this assumption may not hold. A cluster of highly shared sequence variants was judged likely to represent a technical artifact of the sequencing pipeline. In a later analysis, more than 15,000 TCR beta sequences were associated with specific HLA alleles at a false discovery rate of 0.05. According to a later analysis, TCR association rates differed among HLA loci, with DRB1 alleles showing the most associated TCRs and HLA-C alleles showing the fewest. Correlated functional status among segregating V segments might reflect linkage disequilibrium, but an unknown experimental factor could not be ruled out. Most TCR sequences were seen in very few donors, while some public TCRs were found in many individuals. Most CMV-associated TCR beta chains appeared to be HLA-restricted in a later analysis, and the HLA associations seemed to be driven largely by CMV exposure. When HLA alleles, especially DR and DQ, strongly co-occurred, attributing TCR associations to individual alleles was difficult. It was suggested by the authors that the approach could potentially be generalized to other disease states and immunological phenotypes. For the cohort, immune exposure information was limited to CMV serostatus. Because the 87-base-pair reads could not distinguish some IMGT-functional V segments, including TRBV6-2 and TRBV6-3, those segments were excluded. HLA typing was unavailable for some donors at each locus, so association tests used only the typed subset.

Trimmed from V: 0 bases; trimmed from J: 1 base; junction bases lacking a gene match: 12. The CDR3 covers 19 residues, taking in both the cysteine and the phenylalanine. CDR3 DNA only is kept here, 57 bases in frame from base 1. According to the germline V gene, CDR1 reads SGHDN and CDR2 reads FVKESK. Comments on this clone: Its antigen is still unknown. Qualities for individual bases were not recorded, and no much larger clone is one base off.

The library was obtained by the immunoSEQ multiplex PCR assay. For the multiplex PCR, a mixture combining 60 forward primers for TCR Vbeta segments and 13 reverse primers for TCR Jbeta segments was used. Amplification of the CDR3 region of rearranged TCR beta genes was performed with a multiplex PCR assay on genomic DNA. The Illumina HiSeq System was used to sequence the amplified TCR beta libraries as 87-base-pair reads. The study's own analysis went as follows. Across the 500 to 850 repertoires, a later analysis counted 80 million or so unique TCR beta chains, roughly 11 million of which were shared by at least two donors. Raw reads were error-corrected and collapsed into unique sequences by a nearest-neighbor algorithm in which closely related sequences were merged to remove PCR and sequencing errors. CDR3 sequences were aligned to IMGT reference sequences to assign V, D and J gene segments. For a sequence to be retained, a match of at least six nucleotides was required to both a V gene segment and a J gene segment. Rearrangements were classified as productive when the CDR3 lacked stop codons and remained in frame with V and J, and all other rearrangements were classified as non-productive. Following IMGT convention, CDR3 was defined as the stretch from the second conserved V-encoded cysteine up to the conserved J-encoded phenylalanine. In an earlier analysis of more than 550 of the donors, sequences lacking an unambiguous match to a single V gene segment were excluded. An earlier analysis of 550 to 650 of the donors classified V segments as functional when productive rearrangements were above 56.7% and as segregating when the standard deviation between donors was above 5%. A statistical classification framework was developed to diagnose cytomegalovirus status using the catalog of TCR beta chain sequences. V and J gene assignment, in a later analysis, came from comparing TCR nucleotide sequences with IMGT/GENE-DB human TR gene sequences. Using the TCRdist pipeline, a later analysis assigned CDR3 sequences along with most-parsimonious VDJ recombination scenarios. A later analysis defined each TCR beta chain by its CDR3 amino acid sequence plus V-gene family, and excluded reads lacking a unique V-gene family. As a way to deal with suspected cross-contamination and a sequencing artifact, a later analysis dropped hundreds of nucleotide sequences that were highly shared and had low generation probability. In a later analysis, a clonal expansion index was calculated for each public chain from normalized within-repertoire ranks of inferred template counts. Generation probabilities in a later analysis came from a VDJ recombination model fitted to out-of-frame rearrangements, and those results were checked against IGoR. In a later analysis, hypergeometric tests were used to score TCR-TCR, TCR-HLA and TCR-CMV co-occurrence, with a repertoire-size bias correction applied to TCR pairs. To estimate false discovery rates, a later analysis permuted the HLA or CMV assignments 20 times. A later analysis grouped co-occurring TCRs with DBSCAN, adding TCRdist sequence similarity when clustering within HLA-allele-positive subsets. Co-occurrence clustering excluded repertoires with fewer than 30,000 or more than 120,000 public chains, plus five with anomalous nucleotide sharing. TCRdb provides this immuneACCESS table in a form limited to in-frame rearrangements. Some clones are lacking; in checked studies, under half of them reflect an unresolved V gene, and why the rest are absent is not known. V, J and clone size reflect that table, while D and trimming were determined from the DNA. This sample holds roughly 150,000 clones; approximately 80% were observed only once. The ten largest clones represent 1.5% of the sample.

The rearrangement joined TRBV14 to TRBJ1-1; 9 bases in the middle match TRBD1. Input material: PBMCs. The sequence was obtained from a woman between 18 and 30 years old in good health and CMV-seronegative. The DNA reads TGTGCCAGCAGCCAAGATATTAAGGGGACAGGGCTACAGAACACTGAAGCTTTCTTT. Its protein reads: CASSQDIKGTGLQNTEAFF.